The rows below give T cell receptor beta chains drawn from one sample of a study of control samples from healthy donors and cancer patients. TCRdb's copy holds only in-frame clones and misses some; the assay was immunoSEQ multiplex PCR. This repertoire shows approximately 70,000 clones, more than 85% found once; its top ten account for over 3.5%. Sequencing was carried out using blood. These receptors came from a woman in her fifties or sixties in good health. Both conserved end residues are part of each CDR3. Fields, in order: J gene, D gene, V gene, CDR3 length, clone size, CDR3 DNA, CDR3 protein. The D gene is left open where the match is weak. Size is omitted from some rows. Given values are once, few, many or a class for expanded clones.

TRBJ2-7 | - | TRBV4-1 | 13 | - | TGCGCCAGCAGCCTCCCAGGTGGTCACGAGCAGTACTTC | CASSLPGGHEQYF
TRBJ2-5 | TRBD2 | TRBV28 | 16 | - | TGTGCCAGCAAACTCGGACTAGCGGGGCTAGGGGAGACCCAGTACTTC | CASKLGLAGLGETQYF
TRBJ1-2 | - | TRBV7-9 | 13 | - | TGTGCCAGCAGCTCCCGGGGAGACTATGGCTACACCTTC | CASSSRGDYGYTF
TRBJ2-2 | - | TRBV19 | 15 | few | TGTGCCAGTAGCCAGACGGGGTCGTACACCGGGGAGCTGTTTTTT | CASSQTGSYTGELFF
TRBJ2-2 | - | TRBV3-1/TRBV3-2 | 14 | - | TGTGCCAGCAGCCAAGTCGAGGGTAGCTTACCTCAGTTTTTT | CASSQVEGSLPQFF
TRBJ2-5 | TRBD2 | TRBV6-5 | 14 | - | TGTGCCAGCAGCCCCGGCTGGACTAGCGACACCCAGTACTTC | CASSPGWTSDTQYF
TRBJ2-1 | - | TRBV15 | 15 | - | TGTGCCACCAGCCCCACTTCGGACGCTTACAATGAGCAGTTCTTC | CATSPTSDAYNEQFF
TRBJ2-1 | - | TRBV19 | 15 | - | TGTGCCAGTAGCTGGGTGGGGAGCTCCTACAATGAGCAGTTCTTC | CASSWVGSSYNEQFF
TRBJ1-1 | - | TRBV6-5 | 12 | once | TGTGCCAGCAACATCAGGGACACTGAAGCTTTCTTT | CASNIRDTEAFF
TRBJ2-7 | TRBD2 | TRBV11-2 | 14 | - | TGTGCCAGCAGCGCTAGCGGGAGTATCAACGAGCAGTACTTC | CASSASGSINEQYF
TRBJ2-7 | - | TRBV11-2 | 15 | - | TGTGCCAGCAGCTTAGATCGGGGATTTGCCTACGAGCAGTACTTC | CASSLDRGFAYEQYF
TRBJ2-5 | - | TRBV14 | 14 | - | TGTGCCAGCAGCCAAGATTTGGGAGTAGAGACCCAGTACTTC | CASSQDLGVETQYF
TRBJ2-7 | TRBD2 | TRBV7-9 | 16 | - | TGTGCCAGCTCTGGGCTGGGGACTAGCGTACTCTACGAGCAGTACTTC | CASSGLGTSVLYEQYF
TRBJ2-2 | TRBD2 | TRBV19 | 16 | - | TGTGCCAGTAGTCATGGGTCGACTAGCGCCCCCGGGGAGCTGTTTTTT | CASSHGSTSAPGELFF
TRBJ2-3 | TRBD1 | TRBV5-6 | 16 | - | TGTGCCAGCAGCTGGAGTGGACAGGGCTACACAGATACGCAGTATTTT | CASSWSGQGYTDTQYF
TRBJ2-1 | TRBD2 | TRBV5-1 | 16 | few | TGCGCCAGCAGCTCCCCACCGGGACTACCTGACAATGAGCAGTTCTTC | CASSSPPGLPDNEQFF
TRBJ1-2 | TRBD1 | TRBV4-2 | 14 | - | TGTGCCAGCAGCCAAGACTTCAGGGGGTATGGCTACACCTTC | CASSQDFRGYGYTF
TRBJ2-2 | TRBD2 | TRBV4-1 | 14 | - | TGCGCCGGGCGGACTAGTGGGTTCACCGGGGAGCTGTTTTTT | CAGRTSGFTGELFF
TRBJ2-3 | - | TRBV10-3 | 15 | - | TGTGCCATCAGTGACATGACAGGCGAGGCGGATACGCAGTATTTT | CAISDMTGEADTQYF
TRBJ2-6 | - | TRBV27 | 15 | few | TGTGCCAGCAGTCTATACTTCTCTGGGGCCAACGTCCTGACTTTC | CASSLYFSGANVLTF
TRBJ1-2 | - | TRBV27 | 14 | - | TGTGCCAGCAGTCCGAGCTTCCCGCACTATGGCTACACCTTC | CASSPSFPHYGYTF
TRBJ2-3 | - | TRBV28 | 14 | - | TGTGCCAGCAGTTTTAATCTAGGCACAGATACGCAGTATTTT | CASSFNLGTDTQYF
TRBJ1-4 | - | TRBV12-5 | 18 | - | TGTGCTAGTGGTTCCCTACGGACAGCCCCGGGGGCTAATGAAAAACTGTTTTTT | CASGSLRTAPGANEKLFF
TRBJ2-1 | - | TRBV7-9 | 16 | - | TGTGCCAGCAGCTTAAGGGAATATGGAGTTAACAATGAGCAGTTCTTC | CASSLREYGVNNEQFF
TRBJ2-7 | - | TRBV6-5 | 16 | many | TGTGCCAGCATTTACCCGAAGTCTCAGTCCCCCTACGAGCAGTACTTC | CASIYPKSQSPYEQYF
TRBJ2-3 | - | TRBV10-1 | 13 | - | TGCGCCAGCAGTGGGACTAGCACAGATACGCAGTATTTT | CASSGTSTDTQYF
TRBJ2-3 | - | TRBV5-4 | 11 | - | TGTGCCAGCAGCCTACTAGGGGCGCAGTATTTT | CASSLLGAQYF
TRBJ2-1 | - | TRBV21-1 | 17 | once | TGTGCCAGCAGCATCCCCCTTACTAGCGGGAGGCGGAATGAGCAGTTCTTC | CASSIPLTSGRRNEQFF
TRBJ1-5 | - | TRBV9 | 14 | - | TGTGCCAGCAGCCGGACAGTAGACAATCAGCCCCAGCATTTT | CASSRTVDNQPQHF
TRBJ1-1 | - | TRBV10-3 | 16 | few | TGTGCCATCAGTGATAAAGGTGGTCTTATGAACACTGAAGCTTTCTTT | CAISDKGGLMNTEAFF
TRBJ2-1 | - | TRBV9 | 16 | - | TGTGCCAGCAGCCCCCAGTGGGGGGTCGGGCGGGATGAGCAGTTCTTC | CASSPQWGVGRDEQFF
TRBJ2-1 | TRBD2 | TRBV18 | 14 | - | TGTGCCAGCTCGACTAGCGGAGTGAACAATGAGCAGTTCTTC | CASSTSGVNNEQFF
TRBJ1-4 | TRBD1 | TRBV19 | 13 | - | TGTGCCAGTCGGTCCAGGGGGTTTGAAAAACTGTTTTTT | CASRSRGFEKLFF
TRBJ2-1 | TRBD1 | TRBV5-5 | 15 | - | TGTGCCAGCAGGCCCGGGACAGGCCTCGCCGGGGAGCAGTTCTTC | CASRPGTGLAGEQFF
TRBJ1-2 | - | TRBV3-1/TRBV3-2 | 13 | - | TGTGCCAGCAGCCAAGGTGGGGGGGTAAGCTACACCTTC | CASSQGGGVSYTF
TRBJ2-7 | - | TRBV10-3 | 15 | - | TGTGCCATCAGTGAGTCCCGTAGGGGGAACTACGAGCAGTACTTC | CAISESRRGNYEQYF
TRBJ1-6 | TRBD1 | TRBV6-1 | 15 | - | TGTGCCAGCAGTGAAGGAACAGGGGGCAATTCACCCCTCCACTTT | CASSEGTGGNSPLHF
TRBJ2-1 | - | TRBV3-1/TRBV3-2 | 13 | - | TGTGCCAGCAGCCAAGCGACGATTAGTGAGCAGTTCTTC | CASSQATISEQFF
TRBJ1-4 | TRBD1 | TRBV7-9 | 15 | - | TGTGCCAGCAGCTTAGCCGGGACAGATTCAGGAAAACTGTTTTTT | CASSLAGTDSGKLFF
TRBJ2-7 | - | TRBV9 | 15 | few | TGTGCCAGCAGCGTAGATGGAGGAGTGATCTACGAGCAGTACTTC | CASSVDGGVIYEQYF
TRBJ2-2 | TRBD2 | TRBV30 | 15 | - | TGTGCCTGGAGTAAGGCGGGAGGAAACACCGGGGAGCTGTTTTTT | CAWSKAGGNTGELFF
TRBJ2-1 | TRBD2 | TRBV4-2 | 19 | - | TGTGCCAGCAGCCAAGATAATCCCATAGCGGGAGGGCCGGCGAATGAGCAGTTCTTC | CASSQDNPIAGGPANEQFF
TRBJ1-1 | - | TRBV30 | 13 | - | TGTGCCTGGCGACGCGGACTGAACACTGAAGCTTTCTTT | CAWRRGLNTEAFF
TRBJ2-3 | - | TRBV19 | 13 | - | TGTGCCAGTAGTACCCCGGGGCCGGATACGCAGTATTTT | CASSTPGPDTQYF
TRBJ2-6 | TRBD1 | TRBV4-1 | 18 | - | TGCGCCAGCAGCCAAGATGGGTCAGGGACAGCTGGGGCCAACGTCCTGACTTTC | CASSQDGSGTAGANVLTF